Reported below is one TCR beta chain. The data were taken from a study of CD8 T cells in Susac syndrome. It was with random hexamers that about 0.45 to 1 ug RNA was reverse transcribed. From the immunoSEQ multiplex PCR reads, TCRdb called clonotypes with MiXCR, one entry per CDR3 protein. Counted here are some 140,000 distinct CDR3 sequences, approximately 95% occurring once; the ten biggest clones make up about 0.18%. Sequencing targeted TCR beta in blood CD8+ and CD4+ T cells. As judged by recently defined diagnostic criteria, patients with Susac syndrome had definite or probable disease. TEMRA cells were FACS-enriched, and CD8+ and CD4+ T cells were isolated negatively. Germline CDR1 reads SGDLS; CDR2 reads YYNGEE. Unmatched junction bases numbered 4, after V lost 0 bases and J lost 6 bases. The CDR3 runs 15 residues.

The specimen was CD8+ T cells from PBMCs. This clonotype was sampled from a human donor with Susac syndrome. V is TRBV9 and J is TRBJ2-1, with 9 bases lining up with TRBD2. As DNA, the CDR3 is TGTGCCAGCAGCGTAGACCTAGCGGGGATCAATGAGCAGTTCTTC. Translation: CASSVDLAGINEQFF.